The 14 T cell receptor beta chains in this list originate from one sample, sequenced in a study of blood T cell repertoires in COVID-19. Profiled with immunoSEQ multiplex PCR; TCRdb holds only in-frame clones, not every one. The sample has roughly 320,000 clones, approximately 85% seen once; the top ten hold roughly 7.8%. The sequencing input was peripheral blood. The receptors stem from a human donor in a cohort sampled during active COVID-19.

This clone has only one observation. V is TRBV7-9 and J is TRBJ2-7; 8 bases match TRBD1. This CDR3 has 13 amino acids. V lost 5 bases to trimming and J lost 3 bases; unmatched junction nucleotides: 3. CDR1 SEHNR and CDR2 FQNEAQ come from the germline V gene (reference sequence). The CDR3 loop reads CASSPGQDYEQYF. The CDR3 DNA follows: TGTGCCAGCAGCCCGGGACAGGACTACGAGCAGTACTTC.

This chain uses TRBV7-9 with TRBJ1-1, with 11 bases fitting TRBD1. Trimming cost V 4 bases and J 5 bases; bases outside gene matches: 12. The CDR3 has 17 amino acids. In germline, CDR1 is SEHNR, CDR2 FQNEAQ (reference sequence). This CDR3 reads CASSSTGTGGIRTEAFF. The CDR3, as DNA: TGTGCCAGCAGCTCCACCGGGACAGGGGGAATTCGGACTGAAGCTTTCTTT.

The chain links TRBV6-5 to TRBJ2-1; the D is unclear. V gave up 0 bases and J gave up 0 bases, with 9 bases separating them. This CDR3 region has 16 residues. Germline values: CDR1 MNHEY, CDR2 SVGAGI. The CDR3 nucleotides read TGTGCCAGCAGTTACTCCCCAAGGAGCTCCTACAATGAGCAGTTCTTC. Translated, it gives CASSYSPRSSYNEQFF.

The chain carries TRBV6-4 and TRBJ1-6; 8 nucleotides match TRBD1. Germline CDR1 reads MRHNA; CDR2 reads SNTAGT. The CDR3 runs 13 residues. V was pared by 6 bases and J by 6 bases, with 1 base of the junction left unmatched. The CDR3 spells CASRDRGNSPLHF. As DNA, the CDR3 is TGTGCCAGCAGAGACAGGGGTAATTCACCCCTCCACTTT.

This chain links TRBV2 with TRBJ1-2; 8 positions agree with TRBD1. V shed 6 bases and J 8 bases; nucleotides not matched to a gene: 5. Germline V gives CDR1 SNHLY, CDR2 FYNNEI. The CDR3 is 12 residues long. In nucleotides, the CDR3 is TGTGCCAGCAGGGGGACAGGCTGGGGCTACACCTTC. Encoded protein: CASRGTGWGYTF.

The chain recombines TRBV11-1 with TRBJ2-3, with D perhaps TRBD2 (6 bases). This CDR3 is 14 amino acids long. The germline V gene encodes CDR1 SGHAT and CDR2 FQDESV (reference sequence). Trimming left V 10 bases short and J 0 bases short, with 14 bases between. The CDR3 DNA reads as TGTGCCACCTCGGGGGACGCTAGCACAGATACGCAGTATTTT. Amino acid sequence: CATSGDASTDTQYF.

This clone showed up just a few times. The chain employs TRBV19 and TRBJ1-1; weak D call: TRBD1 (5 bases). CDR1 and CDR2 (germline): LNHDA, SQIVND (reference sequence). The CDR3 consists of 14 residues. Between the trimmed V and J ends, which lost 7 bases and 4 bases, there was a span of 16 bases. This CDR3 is CASTTGPGVTEAFF. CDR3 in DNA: TGTGCCAGTACTACCGGCCCGGGGGTCACTGAAGCTTTCTTT.

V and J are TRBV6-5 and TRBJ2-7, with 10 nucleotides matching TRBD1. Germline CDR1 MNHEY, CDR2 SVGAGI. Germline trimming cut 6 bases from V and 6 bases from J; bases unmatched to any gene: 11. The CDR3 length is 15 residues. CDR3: CASRTTGTGVVEQYF. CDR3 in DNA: TGTGCCAGCAGAACAACCGGGACAGGGGTTGTCGAGCAGTACTTC.

In DNA, the CDR3 is TGCGCCACCGGATTAACGGGGGATACCTACAATGAGCAGTTCTTC. This gives the protein CATGLTGDTYNEQFF. The genes are TRBV5-1 and TRBJ2-1; D might be TRBD2 (6 bases). Germline V CDR1 and CDR2: SGHRS, YFSETQ. The CDR3 runs 15 residues. V was cut by 9 bases and J by 2 bases, with 18 bases left in between.

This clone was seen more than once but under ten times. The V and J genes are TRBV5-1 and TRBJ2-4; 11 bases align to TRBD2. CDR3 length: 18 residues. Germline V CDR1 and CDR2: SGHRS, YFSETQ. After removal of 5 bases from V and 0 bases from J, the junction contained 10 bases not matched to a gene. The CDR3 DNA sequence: TGCGCCAGCAGGTCCGGGACTAGCGGACCCCTAGCCAAAAACATTCAGTACTTC. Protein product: CASRSGTSGPLAKNIQYF.

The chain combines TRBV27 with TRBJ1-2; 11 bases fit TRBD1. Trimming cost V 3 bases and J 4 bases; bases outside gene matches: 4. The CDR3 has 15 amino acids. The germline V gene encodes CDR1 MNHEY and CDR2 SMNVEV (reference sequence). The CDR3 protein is CASSFSGTGGYGYTF. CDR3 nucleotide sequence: TGTGCCAGCAGTTTCTCAGGGACAGGGGGCTATGGCTACACCTTC.

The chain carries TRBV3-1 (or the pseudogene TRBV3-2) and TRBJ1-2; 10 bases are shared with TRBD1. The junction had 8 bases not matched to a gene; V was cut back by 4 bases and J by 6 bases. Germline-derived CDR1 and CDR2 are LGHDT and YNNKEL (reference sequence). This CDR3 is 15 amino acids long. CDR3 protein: CASSLDRGLTDGYTF. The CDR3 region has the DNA TGTGCCAGCAGCCTAGACAGGGGGCTTACCGATGGCTACACCTTC.

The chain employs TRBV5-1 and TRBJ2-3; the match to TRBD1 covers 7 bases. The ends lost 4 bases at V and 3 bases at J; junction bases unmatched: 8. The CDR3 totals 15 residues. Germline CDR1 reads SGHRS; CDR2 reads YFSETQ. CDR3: CASSRQGGATDTQYF. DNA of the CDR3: TGCGCCAGCAGCCGGCAAGGGGGCGCAACAGATACGCAGTATTTT.

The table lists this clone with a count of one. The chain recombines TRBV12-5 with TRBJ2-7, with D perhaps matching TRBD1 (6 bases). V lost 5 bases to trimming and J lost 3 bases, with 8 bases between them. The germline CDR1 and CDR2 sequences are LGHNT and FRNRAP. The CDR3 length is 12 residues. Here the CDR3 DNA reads TGTGCTAGTGGTCCACAGGGCTACGAGCAGTACTTC. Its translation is CASGPQGYEQYF.